These 28 T cell receptor beta chains originate from one sample sequenced in a study of T cells in women clearing cervical HPV infection. The repertoire was sequenced with immunoSEQ multiplex PCR; TCRdb's copy has only in-frame clones and lacks some. The sample totals over 25,000 clones. Input material: blood buffy coat. These receptors were collected from a woman aged 18-69 years with a cervical HPV16 infection that either progressed to CIN3+ or cleared (not recorded which).

Comment on this clone: The CDR3 is cut off 3 residues early in the read; its end comes from the germline J gene. This rearrangement joins TRBV20-1 to TRBJ1-1, with D maybe TRBD1 (5 bases). This CDR3 has 14 amino acids. Germline V gives CDR1 DFQATT, CDR2 SNEGSKA (reference sequence). V was cut by 3 bases and J by 6 bases, with 17 bases left in between. CDR3: CSASWFRVMAEAFF. The sequenced CDR3 bases are TGCAGTGCTAGTTGGTTCAGGGTTATGGCTGAA.

Worth noting for this clone: The read stops 3 residues short of the end of the CDR3; the missing end is completed from the germline J gene. The chain couples TRBV5-4 to TRBJ1-2; possibly TRBD1 for D (5 bases). This CDR3 is built from 15 residues. The V end was cut by 0 bases, the J end by 1 base, with 10 bases between. The germline V gene has CDR1 SGHNT and CDR2 YYREEE (reference sequence). CDR3: CASSLDRTFNYGYTF. The covered CDR3 bases are TGTGCCAGCAGCTTGGACAGGACCTTTAACTATGGC.

A note on this clone: The sequenced fragment ends 3 residues before the CDR3 boundary, so the rest is inferred from the germline J gene. This chain uses TRBV19 with TRBJ2-3, with 8 bases that match TRBD1. J gave up 1 base and V 10 bases, and 7 bases lay outside the gene matches. Per the germline V gene, CDR1 is LNHDA and CDR2 is SQIVND (reference sequence). This CDR3 is built from 14 residues. CDR3 sequence: CATSPGQGTDTQYF. The sequenced part of the CDR3 DNA is TGTGCCACATCCCCGGGACAGGGCACAGATACG.

As for this clone: Coverage ceases 3 residues before the CDR3 finishes, and the germline J gene fills in the end. V usage is TRBV6-1 and J usage is TRBJ2-1; 9 positions match TRBD2. With 4 bases clipped from V and 9 bases from J, the junction kept 10 bases outside the gene matches. The CDR3 covers 15 residues. CDR1 and CDR2 from the germline V gene are MNHNS and SASEGT. The CDR3 loop reads CASSGGTSSTGEQFF. The CDR3 DNA, read in part, is TGTGCCAGCAGTGGGGGGACTAGCTCCACTGGTGAG.

In the case of this clone: With the read ending 3 residues before the CDR3 end, the germline J gene is used to fill in that end. The rearrangement uses TRBV20-1 and TRBJ2-3; TRBD2 agrees at 14 bases. In germline, CDR1 is DFQATT, CDR2 SNEGSKA (reference sequence). Unmatched junction bases numbered 5, after V lost 6 bases and J lost 3 bases. The CDR3 runs 15 residues. The CDR3 loop reads CSAVGTSGRTDTQYF. The DNA read from the CDR3 is TGCAGTGCCGTTGGGACTAGCGGGAGAACAGATACG.

Note on this clone: The read ends 3 residues before the CDR3 terminus; that terminus is restored from the germline J gene. The V call is TRBV2, the J call TRBJ1-2; D is possibly TRBD1 (5 bases). The CDR3 is 13 amino acids. Deletions cut 2 bases from V and 4 bases from J, with 8 bases between. From germline, CDR1 is SNHLY and CDR2 FYNNEI. CDR3 loop: CASSERGVYGYTF. The CDR3 DNA, read in part, is TGTGCCAGCAGTGAACGGGGGGTCTATGGC.

Turning to this clone: The read ends 3 residues shy of where the CDR3 ends; the end is completed using the germline J gene. V usage is TRBV6-1 and J usage is TRBJ2-2; 9 bases are shared with TRBD2. The V and J ends lost 4 bases and 4 bases, in that order; junction bases with no gene match: 4. Germline CDR1 is MNHNS and CDR2 is SASEGT. CDR3 size: 15 residues. The DNA read from the CDR3 is TGTGCCAGCAGTGTGCGGGAGGGTTTCACCGGGGAG. Translation: CASSVREGFTGE. The entire CDR3 is CASSVREGFTGELFF.

In regard to this clone: The read comes to an end 3 residues before the CDR3 does, leaving the germline J gene to fill in the end. The chain uses TRBV7-2 and TRBJ2-7; D not resolved. V lost 6 bases and J lost 3, with 18 bases in between. The CDR3 contains 15 residues. Germline V CDR1 and CDR2: SGHTA, FQGNSA. The sequenced part of the CDR3 DNA is TGTGCCAGCAGTCCCTCCTCCCCGACAAGCTACGAG. Its translation is CASSPSSPTSYE. The complete CDR3 sequence is CASSPSSPTSYEQYF.

On this clone itself: The read gets to within 3 residues of the CDR3 end, and the germline J gene fills in the rest. The V gene is TRBV3-1 (or the pseudogene TRBV3-2), the J gene TRBJ2-7, with TRBD1 as a possible D gene (5 bases). The germline V and J ends were trimmed by 0 bases and 1 base, with 7 bases remaining between them. The CDR3 has 14 residues. Germline-derived CDR1 and CDR2 are LGHDT and YNNKEL (reference sequence). The CDR3 loop is CASSQDGHSYEQYF. The covered CDR3 bases are TGTGCCAGCAGCCAAGATGGACATTCCTACGAG.

In the case of this clone: The read terminates 3 residues before the CDR3 end, so the remaining end is supplied by the germline J gene. This chain connects TRBV7-8 to TRBJ2-6, with D perhaps being TRBD1 or TRBD2 (5 bases each). In germline, CDR1 is SGHVS, CDR2 FQNEAQ. V dropped 1 base and J dropped 2 bases, with 12 bases sitting between them. This CDR3 has 17 amino acids. The CDR3 loop is CASSLGGAGTGANVLTF. The covered CDR3 bases are TGTGCCAGCAGCTTAGGGGGAGCAGGGACTGGGGCCAACGTC.

Details on this clone: The read comes to an end 3 residues before the CDR3 does, leaving the germline J gene to fill in the end. The chain employs TRBV2 and TRBJ1-2; D gene uncertain. This CDR3 contains 14 residues. Trimming left V 2 bases short and J 7 bases short, with 14 bases between. Germline V gene data show CDR1 as SNHLY and CDR2 as FYNNEI. CDR3 protein: CASSEPPQGGGYTF. CDR3 bases read: TGTGCCAGCAGTGAACCTCCTCAAGGCGGTGGC.

With regard to this clone: Read coverage stops 3 residues before the CDR3 terminus; the germline J gene supplies the remainder. The chain carries TRBV29-1 and TRBJ2-2, with no clear D. V lost 7 bases to trimming and J lost 5 bases, with 8 bases between them. The germline V gene encodes CDR1 SQVTM and CDR2 ANQGSEA. This CDR3 is 11 amino acids long. CDR3 DNA (partial): TGCAGCGCCCAGAAGACCGGGGAG. It codes for CSAQKTGE. The full-length CDR3 reads as CSAQKTGELFF.

Details on this clone: The sequenced fragment ends 3 residues before the CDR3 boundary, so the rest is inferred from the germline J gene. J is TRBJ1-2 and V is TRBV3-1 (or the pseudogene TRBV3-2), with D perhaps TRBD1 (6 bases). Germline values: CDR1 LGHDT, CDR2 YNNKEL (reference sequence). CDR3 size: 16 residues. Trimming stripped 3 bases from V and 4 bases from J, with 18 bases between. CDR3 protein: CASSHHTPPRGYGYTF. The covered CDR3 bases are TGTGCCAGCAGCCATCATACACCTCCCAGGGGCTATGGC.

Concerning this clone itself: The CDR3 goes on 3 residues after the read ends, and that part is filled in from the germline J gene. V is TRBV11-3 and J is TRBJ2-1, with D unresolved. Germline V gene sequence: CDR1 SGHNT, CDR2 YENEEA. The CDR3 has 13 residues. Trimming cost V 5 bases and J 7 bases, with 12 bases left between them. The CDR3 is CASSPISRNEQFF. CDR3 bases read: TGTGCCAGCAGCCCAATATCGAGGAATGAG.

About this clone itself: The sequence runs out 3 residues before the end of the CDR3; the remainder is reconstructed from the germline J gene. The rearrangement joins TRBV19 to TRBJ2-7; the match to TRBD1 covers 10 bases. This CDR3 region has 17 residues. V was clipped by 4 bases and J by 3 bases; unmatched bases: 12. CDR1 is LNHDA, CDR2 SQIVND, per germline (reference sequence). The CDR3 bases that were read are TGTGCCAGTAGTACCATGGGACAGGGGATAGCCATCTACGAG. Translation: CASSTMGQGIAIYE. The entire CDR3 sequence reads CASSTMGQGIAIYEQYF.

About this clone: Read coverage stops 3 residues before the CDR3 terminus; the germline J gene supplies the remainder. The V gene is TRBV7-3, the J gene TRBJ1-2; possible D gene TRBD1, 5 bases. CDR3 length: 14 residues. Germline CDR1 SGHTA, CDR2 FQGTGA. The part of the CDR3 DNA that was read is TGTGCCAGCAGCTCCCTGCAACAGGACAATGAC. It specifies CASSSLQQDND. The full CDR3 sequence reads CASSSLQQDNDYTF.

With regard to this clone: Read coverage stops 3 residues before the CDR3 terminus; the germline J gene supplies the remainder. The gene calls are TRBV19 and TRBJ2-4, with TRBD1 matching over 10 bases. CDR3 length equals 15 residues. Germline loops: CDR1 LNHDA, CDR2 SQIVND (reference sequence). CDR3 amino acids: CASTPGTGVQGGQYF. The part of the CDR3 DNA that was read is TGTGCCAGCACCCCCGGGACAGGGGTTCAGGGTGGT.

In regard to this clone: The read halts 3 residues ahead of the CDR3 end, with the missing end drawn from the germline J gene. The rearrangement uses TRBV29-1 and TRBJ1-2, with TRBD1 identical over 7 bases. Germline V lookup: CDR1 SQVTM, CDR2 ANQGSEA. This CDR3 spans 12 amino acids. V lost 6 bases, J lost 4 bases, and 5 bases stayed unmatched. The sequenced part of the CDR3 DNA is TGCAGCGTCGTGGACAGGCCCTATGGC. Encoded protein: CSVVDRPYG. The entire CDR3 sequence reads CSVVDRPYGYTF.

In the case of this clone: The CDR3 end is not reached by the read, which stops 3 residues before it; the germline J gene fills it in. V is TRBV14 and J is TRBJ2-4; D is ambiguous. The CDR3 has 13 amino acids. Germline CDR1 reads SGHDN; CDR2 reads FVKESK. Trimming took off 4 bases at V and 0 bases at J, with 4 bases between the two ends. The CDR3 DNA, read in part, is TGTGCCAGCAGCCCCCTAGCCAAAAACATT. This translates into CASSPLAKNI. The entire CDR3 sequence reads CASSPLAKNIQYF.

Notes on this clone: The CDR3 end lies 3 residues beyond the end of the read and is filled in from the germline J gene. The chain has TRBV2 and TRBJ1-2; no firm D call. This CDR3 spans 15 amino acids. Germline V gene sequence: CDR1 SNHLY, CDR2 FYNNEI. The CDR3 loop is CASSGLAGGFNDYTF. CDR3 DNA (partial): TGTGCCAGCAGCGGACTAGCGGGAGGGTTCAATGAC.

As for this clone: The DNA ends 3 residues before the CDR3 does, and the rest of the CDR3 is filled in from the germline J gene. The J gene is TRBJ2-7, the V gene TRBV11-3, with TRBD2 as a possible D gene (6 bases). Germline assignment: CDR1 SGHNT and CDR2 YENEEA. The CDR3 is 15 residues long. Trimming shortened V by 2 bases and J by 3 bases, and 14 bases separated the two germline ends. CDR3 DNA, as far as it was read: TGTGCCAGCAGCTTATACCGGGACTTCAGCTACGAG. Its protein product is CASSLYRDFSYE. The whole CDR3 sequence reads CASSLYRDFSYEQYF.

As to this clone: The CDR3 end lies 3 residues beyond the end of the read and is filled in from the germline J gene. The chain uses TRBV9 and TRBJ2-3, with a weak D call TRBD2 (7 bases). This CDR3 region has 17 residues. Trimming stripped 3 bases from V and 2 bases from J, with 19 bases between. Germline-derived CDR1 and CDR2 are SGDLS and YYNGEE. The sequenced CDR3 bases are TGTGCCAGCAGCGCATCCCAGGGAGGGGGATTCACAGATACG. Encoded protein: CASSASQGGGFTDT. The complete CDR3 reads CASSASQGGGFTDTQYF.

Notes on this clone: The read finishes 3 residues shy of the CDR3 end, and the germline J gene is used to complete it. The V and J genes are TRBV19 and TRBJ2-1; 9 bases align to TRBD2. V was clipped by 5 bases and J by 3 bases; unmatched bases: 5. CDR1 LNHDA and CDR2 SQIVND come from the germline V gene (reference sequence). The length of the CDR3 is 15 residues. The CDR3 loop is CASSSSSGIYNEQFF. The CDR3 bases that were read are TGTGCCAGTAGTTCCTCTAGCGGGATCTACAATGAG.

As to this clone: The CDR3 extends 3 residues past the end of the read, so its final part is completed from the germline J gene. V usage is TRBV7-2 and J usage is TRBJ1-1; D not certain. There are 14 residues in the CDR3. In germline, CDR1 is SGHTA, CDR2 FQGNSA. V lost 7 bases and J lost 0, with 12 bases in between. CDR3 DNA (partial): TGTGCCAGCACCATCAGGCAGATGAACACTGAA. Protein product: CASTIRQMNTE. The complete CDR3 sequence is CASTIRQMNTEAFF.

Turning to this clone: An end of the junction differs from the germline gene, which may be a read error. The read terminates 3 residues ahead of where the CDR3 ends, so the germline J gene completes it. This specimen includes other DNA sequences encoding the same CDR3. The V and J genes are TRBV29-1 and TRBJ1-3, with D possibly being TRBD1 (6 bases). CDR1 SQVTM and CDR2 ANQGSEA come from the germline V gene. This CDR3 contains 14 residues. The DNA read from the CDR3 is TGCAGCGTTATAACAGGGATCTCAGGAAACACT. Protein: CSVITGISGNT. From start to end, the CDR3 is CSVITGISGNTIYF.

About this clone: The read ends 3 residues shy of where the CDR3 ends; the end is completed using the germline J gene. The chain couples TRBV13 to TRBJ2-2; D is perhaps TRBD2 (6 bases). The ends were cut back, 4 bases at V and 1 base at J, with 13 bases in the middle. This CDR3 contains 16 residues. Per germline, CDR1 PRHDT and CDR2 FYEKMQ (reference sequence). Partial CDR3 DNA: TGTGCCAGCAGCTCCCTGGGTAGCGGGAACACCGGGGAG. Its protein is CASSSLGSGNTGE. The CDR3, in full, reads CASSSLGSGNTGELFF. Combining the CDR3 with reference TRBV13 and TRBJ2-2 gives the whole variable domain AAGVIQSPRHLIKEKRETATLKCYPIPRHDTVYWYQQGPGQDPQFLISFYEKMQSDKGSIPDRFSAQQFSDYHSELNMSSLELGDSALYFCASSSLGSGNTGELFFGEGSRLTVL.

On this clone itself: The read halts 3 residues ahead of the CDR3 end, with the missing end drawn from the germline J gene. The V call is TRBV28, the J call TRBJ1-2, with D possibly matching TRBD1 (6 bases). The germline CDR1 and CDR2 sequences are MDHEN and SYDVKM. This CDR3 spans 12 amino acids. The CDR3 bases that were read are TGTGCCAGCAGTCGACAGGAAAATGCC. Translated: CASSRQENA. The whole CDR3 protein is CASSRQENAYTF.

As to this clone: The read gets to within 3 residues of the CDR3 end, and the germline J gene fills in the rest. The V call is TRBV7-9, the J call TRBJ2-1; weak D call: TRBD1 (5 bases). Germline lookup yields CDR1 SEHNR and CDR2 FQNEAQ (reference sequence). This CDR3 region has 14 residues. The V end was cut by 2 bases, the J end by 7 bases, with 12 bases between. The sequenced part of the CDR3 DNA is TGTGCCAGCAGCTTACAGGTCAGGGAAAATGAG. Protein: CASSLQVRENE. The CDR3 as a whole reads CASSLQVRENEQFF.